The text below deals with one TCR beta chain. This clonotype was found many times. Its antigen has not been determined. It has no much larger one-base neighbor in the sample; base qualities were not kept. V is pared back by 6 bases and J by 2 bases, with 17 bases lying between the germline termini. The cysteine opens and the phenylalanine closes a CDR3 of 15 amino acids. Only the CDR3 portion is preserved as DNA: 45 bases, with reading frame beginning at the first base. This entry comes from a study of T-cell reconstitution after alpha-beta-depleted transplantation in children listed by TCRdb under 2016. In terms of the full investigation: T-cell immune reconstitution after TCRalphabeta/CD19-depleted allogeneic hematopoietic cell transplantation in children was quantitatively tracked in the study by means of TCR repertoire profiling.

Study-level results and caveats: The frequencies of hyperexpanded clones fell over the following months, and after one year, T-cell counts and TCRbeta diversity were mostly attributed to newly produced T cells. About two months after transplant, the apparently early recovery of alphabetaT-cell counts reportedly depended on just several hundred clones that had expanded rapidly and came from non-depleted graft cells. In some patients, the high TCRbeta diversity seen at day 60 was put down to recipient T cells and intrathymic progenitors that had survived conditioning.

This specimen's treatment or condition label, per the study, means: allogeneic hematopoietic cell transplantation with graft depleted of TCRalphabeta T cells and CD19 B cells. Transplant recipients were children who received TCRalphabeta/CD19-depleted allogeneic hematopoietic cell grafts. Libraries were prepared through PCR. The sequencing machine was an Illumina HiSeq 2500. Molecular barcoding was employed in the preparation of TCR libraries, with unique molecular identifiers being used to normalize TCRbeta repertoire quantification. TCRdb reanalyzed the raw reads on its own, using fastp at Q25 for trimming and MiXCR for clone calling, and kept in-frame beta chains. Rows merge per CDR3 protein into single entries with the most common DNA and genes. The sample yields about 350,000 distinct CDR3 sequences; roughly 17% were counted once. The ten top clones hold approximately 38% of the sample.

This TCR was sampled from a male patient aged 2-10 years who had a stem cell transplant for acute lymphoblastic leukemia, so the T cells may come from the graft donor. The sequencing here drew on PBMCs, mostly from graft donor cells, taken 360 days after TCRalphabeta/CD19-depleted stem cell transplant. The chain joins TRBV12-3 or TRBV12-4 to TRBJ2-7, with a tentative D call of TRBD1 or TRBD2, each matching 5 bases. The DNA is TGTGCCAGCAGCCGCGAGAGGGGCAGGGCCTACGAGCAGTACTTC. Its translation is CASSRERGRAYEQYF.